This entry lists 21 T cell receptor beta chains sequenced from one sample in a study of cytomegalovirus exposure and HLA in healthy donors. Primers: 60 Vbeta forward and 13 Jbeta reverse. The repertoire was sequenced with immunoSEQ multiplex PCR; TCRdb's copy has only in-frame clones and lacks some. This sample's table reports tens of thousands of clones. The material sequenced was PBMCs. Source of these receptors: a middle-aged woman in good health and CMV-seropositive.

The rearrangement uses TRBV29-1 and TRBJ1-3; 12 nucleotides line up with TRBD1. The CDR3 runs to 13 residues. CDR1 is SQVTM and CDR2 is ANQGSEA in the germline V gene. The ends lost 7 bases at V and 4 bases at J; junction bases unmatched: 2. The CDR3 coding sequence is TGCAGCGGGGGACAGGGGGCAGGAAACACCATATATTTT. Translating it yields CSGGQGAGNTIYF.

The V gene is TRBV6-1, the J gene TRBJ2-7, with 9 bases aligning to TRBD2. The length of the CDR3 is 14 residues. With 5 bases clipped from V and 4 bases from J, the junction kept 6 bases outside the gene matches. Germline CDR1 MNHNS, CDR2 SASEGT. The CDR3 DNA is TGTGCCAGCAGTCTTCGACTAGCGGAGTACGAGCAGTACTTC. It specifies CASSLRLAEYEQYF.

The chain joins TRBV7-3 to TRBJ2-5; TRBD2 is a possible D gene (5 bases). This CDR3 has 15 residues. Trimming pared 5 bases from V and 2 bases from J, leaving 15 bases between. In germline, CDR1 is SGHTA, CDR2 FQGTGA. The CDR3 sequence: CASSPEGSWQETQYF. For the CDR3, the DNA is TGTGCCAGCAGCCCGGAAGGGAGTTGGCAAGAGACCCAGTACTTC.

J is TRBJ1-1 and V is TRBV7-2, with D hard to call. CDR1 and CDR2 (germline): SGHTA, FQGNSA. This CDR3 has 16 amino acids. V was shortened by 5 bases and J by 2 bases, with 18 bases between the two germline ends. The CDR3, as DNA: TGTGCCAGCAGCGCTCGGTTGCGCAGCGCCAACACTGAAGCTTTCTTT. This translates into CASSARLRSANTEAFF.

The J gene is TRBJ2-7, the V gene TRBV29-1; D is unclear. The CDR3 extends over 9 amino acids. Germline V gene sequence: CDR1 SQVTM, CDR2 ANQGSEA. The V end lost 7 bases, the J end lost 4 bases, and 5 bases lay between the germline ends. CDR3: CSAVYEQYF. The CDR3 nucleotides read TGCAGCGCTGTTTACGAGCAGTACTTC.

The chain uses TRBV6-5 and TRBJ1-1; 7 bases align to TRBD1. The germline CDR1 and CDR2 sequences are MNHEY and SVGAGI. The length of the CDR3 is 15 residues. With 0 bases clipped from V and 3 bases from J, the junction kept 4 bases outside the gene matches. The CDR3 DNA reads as TGTGCCAGCAGTTACTCGACGCAGGGGGACACTGAAGCTTTCTTT. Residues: CASSYSTQGDTEAFF.

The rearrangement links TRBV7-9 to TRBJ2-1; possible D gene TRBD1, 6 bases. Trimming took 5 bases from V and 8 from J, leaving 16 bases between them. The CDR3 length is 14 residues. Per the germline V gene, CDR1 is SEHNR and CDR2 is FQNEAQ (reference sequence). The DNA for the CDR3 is TGTGCCAGCAGCCTCAGAAACAGGGAACATGAGCAGTTCTTC. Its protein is CASSLRNREHEQFF. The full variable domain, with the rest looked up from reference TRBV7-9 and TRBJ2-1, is DTGVSQNPRHKITKRGQNVTFRCDPISEHNRLYWYRQTLGQGPEFLTYFQNEAQLEKSRLLSDRFSAERPKGSFSTLEIQRTEQGDSAMYLCASSLRNREHEQFFGPGTRLTVL.

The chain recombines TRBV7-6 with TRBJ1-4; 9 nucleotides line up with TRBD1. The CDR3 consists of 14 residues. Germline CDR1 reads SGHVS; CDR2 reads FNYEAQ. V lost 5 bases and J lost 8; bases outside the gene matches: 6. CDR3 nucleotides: TGTGCCAGCAGCACTGGACAGGGGAGCGAAAAACTGTTTTTT. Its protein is CASSTGQGSEKLFF.

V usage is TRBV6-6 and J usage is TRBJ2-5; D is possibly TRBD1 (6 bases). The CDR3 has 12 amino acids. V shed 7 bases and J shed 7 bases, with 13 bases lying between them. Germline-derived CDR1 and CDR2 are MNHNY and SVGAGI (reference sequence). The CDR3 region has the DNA TGTGCCAGCATGACAGGCCCCACGACCCAGTACTTC. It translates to CASMTGPTTQYF.

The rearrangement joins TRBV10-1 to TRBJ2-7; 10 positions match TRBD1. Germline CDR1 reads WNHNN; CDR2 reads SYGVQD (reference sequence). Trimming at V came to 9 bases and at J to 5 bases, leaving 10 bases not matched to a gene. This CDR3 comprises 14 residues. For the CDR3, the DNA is TGCGCCAGTGAAACCGGGACAGGGGTCGACGAGCAGTACTTC. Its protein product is CASETGTGVDEQYF.

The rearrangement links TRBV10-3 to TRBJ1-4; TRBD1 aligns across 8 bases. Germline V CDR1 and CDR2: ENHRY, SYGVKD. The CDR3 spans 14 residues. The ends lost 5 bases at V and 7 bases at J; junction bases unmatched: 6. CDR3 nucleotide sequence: TGTGCCATCAGTTCCGACAGGGGTGGTGAAAAACTGTTTTTT. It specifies CAISSDRGGEKLFF.

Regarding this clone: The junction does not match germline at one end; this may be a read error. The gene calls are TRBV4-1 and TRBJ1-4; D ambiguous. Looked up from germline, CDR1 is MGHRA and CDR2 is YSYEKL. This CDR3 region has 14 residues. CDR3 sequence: CANSQGSANEKLFF. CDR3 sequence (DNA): TGCGCCAACAGCCAAGGATCGGCTAATGAAAAACTGTTTTTT.

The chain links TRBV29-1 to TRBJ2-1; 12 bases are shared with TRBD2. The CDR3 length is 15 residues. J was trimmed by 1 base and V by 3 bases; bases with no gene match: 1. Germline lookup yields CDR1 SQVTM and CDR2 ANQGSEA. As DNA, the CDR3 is TGCAGCGTTGATGGACTAGCGGGGTCCTACAATGAGCAGTTCTTC. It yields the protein CSVDGLAGSYNEQFF.

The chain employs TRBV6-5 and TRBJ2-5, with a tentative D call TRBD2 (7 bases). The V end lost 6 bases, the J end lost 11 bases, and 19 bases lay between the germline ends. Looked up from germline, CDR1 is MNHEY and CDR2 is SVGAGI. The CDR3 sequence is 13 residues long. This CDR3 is CASSAVGGGGQYF. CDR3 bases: TGTGCCAGCAGCGCCGTCGGAGGGGGAGGGCAGTACTTC.

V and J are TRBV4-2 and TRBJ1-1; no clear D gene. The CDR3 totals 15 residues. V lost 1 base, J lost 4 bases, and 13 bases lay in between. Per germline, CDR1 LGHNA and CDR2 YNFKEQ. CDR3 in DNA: TGTGCCAGCAGCCAAGCGGCCGGACTGAGCACTGAAGCTTTCTTT. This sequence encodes CASSQAAGLSTEAFF.

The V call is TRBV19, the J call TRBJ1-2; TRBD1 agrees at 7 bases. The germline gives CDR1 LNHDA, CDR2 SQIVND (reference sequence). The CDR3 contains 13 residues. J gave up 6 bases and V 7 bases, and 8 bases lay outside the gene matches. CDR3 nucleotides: TGTGCCAGTACCCCGGACAGGATACATGGCTACACCTTC. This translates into CASTPDRIHGYTF.

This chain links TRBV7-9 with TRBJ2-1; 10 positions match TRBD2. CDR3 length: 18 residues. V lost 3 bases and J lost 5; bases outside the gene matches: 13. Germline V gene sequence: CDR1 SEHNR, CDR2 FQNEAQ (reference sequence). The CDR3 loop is CASSFQAGGATADNEQFF. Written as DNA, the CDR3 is TGTGCCAGCAGCTTTCAAGCGGGAGGGGCGACGGCCGACAATGAGCAGTTCTTC.

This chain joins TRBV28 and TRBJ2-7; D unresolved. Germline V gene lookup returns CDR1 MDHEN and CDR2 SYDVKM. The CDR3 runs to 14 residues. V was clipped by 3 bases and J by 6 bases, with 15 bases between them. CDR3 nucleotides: TGTGCCAGCAGTTTCGCGAGTAACTCCGCCGAGCAGTACTTC. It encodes CASSFASNSAEQYF.

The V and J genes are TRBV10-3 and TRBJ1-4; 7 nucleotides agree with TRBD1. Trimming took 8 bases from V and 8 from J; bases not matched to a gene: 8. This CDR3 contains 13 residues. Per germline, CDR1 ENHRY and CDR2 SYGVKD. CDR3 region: CAISDREREKLFF. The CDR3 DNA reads TGTGCCATCTCCGACAGGGAGAGGGAAAAACTGTTTTTT.

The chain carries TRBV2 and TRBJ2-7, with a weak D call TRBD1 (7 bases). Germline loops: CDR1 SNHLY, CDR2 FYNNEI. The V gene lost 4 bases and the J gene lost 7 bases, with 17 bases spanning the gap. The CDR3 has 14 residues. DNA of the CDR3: TGTGCCAGCAGTGTGGGGCAGGGGGGCGGTGAGCAGTACTTC. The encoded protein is CASSVGQGGGEQYF. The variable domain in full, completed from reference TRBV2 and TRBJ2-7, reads EPEVTQTPSHQVTQMGQEVILRCVPISNHLYFYWYRQILGQKVEFLVSFYNNEISEKSEIFDDQFSVERPDGSNFTLKIRSTKLEDSAMYFCASSVGQGGGEQYFGPGTRLTVT.

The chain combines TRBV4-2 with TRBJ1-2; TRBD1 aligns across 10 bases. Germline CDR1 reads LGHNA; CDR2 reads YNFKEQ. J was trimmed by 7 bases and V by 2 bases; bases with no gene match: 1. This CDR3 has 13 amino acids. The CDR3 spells CASSQRTGGGYTF. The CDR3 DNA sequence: TGTGCCAGCAGCCAACGGACAGGGGGTGGCTACACCTTC.